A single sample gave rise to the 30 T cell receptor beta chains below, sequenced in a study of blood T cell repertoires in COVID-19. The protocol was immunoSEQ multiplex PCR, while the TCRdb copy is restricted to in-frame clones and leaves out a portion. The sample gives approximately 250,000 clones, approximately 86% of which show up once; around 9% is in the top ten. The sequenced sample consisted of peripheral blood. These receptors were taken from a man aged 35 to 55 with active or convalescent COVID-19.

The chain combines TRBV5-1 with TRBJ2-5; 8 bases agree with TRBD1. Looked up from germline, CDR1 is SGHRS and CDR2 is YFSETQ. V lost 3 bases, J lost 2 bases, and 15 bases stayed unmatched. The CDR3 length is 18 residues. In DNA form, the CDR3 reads TGCGCCAGCAGCTACCGTCGGACAGGGTTAGGGGGACAAGAGACCCAGTACTTC. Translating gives CASSYRRTGLGGQETQYF.

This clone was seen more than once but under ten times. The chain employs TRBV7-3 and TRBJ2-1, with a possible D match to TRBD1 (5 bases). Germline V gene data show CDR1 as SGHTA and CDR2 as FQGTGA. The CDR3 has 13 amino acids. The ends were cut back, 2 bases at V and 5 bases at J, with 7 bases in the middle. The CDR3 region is CASSLGHDNEQFF. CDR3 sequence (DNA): TGTGCCAGCAGCTTAGGACACGACAATGAGCAGTTCTTC.

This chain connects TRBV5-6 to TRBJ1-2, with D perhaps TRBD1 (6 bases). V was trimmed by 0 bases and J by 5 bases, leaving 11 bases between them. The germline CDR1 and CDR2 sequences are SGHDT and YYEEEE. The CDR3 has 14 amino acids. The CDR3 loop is CASSLEGETYGYTF. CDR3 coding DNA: TGTGCCAGCAGCTTGGAGGGGGAGACATATGGCTACACCTTC.

The CDR3 nucleotides are TGCGCCAGCAGCTTCGGGGGAGGCGGGAACAAAGAGACCCAGTACTTC. It yields the protein CASSFGGGGNKETQYF. The chain combines TRBV5-1 with TRBJ2-5, with a tentative D call TRBD2 (6 bases). This CDR3 comprises 16 residues. Germline values: CDR1 SGHRS, CDR2 YFSETQ. Trimming removed 2 bases at V and 3 bases at J, with 17 bases between.

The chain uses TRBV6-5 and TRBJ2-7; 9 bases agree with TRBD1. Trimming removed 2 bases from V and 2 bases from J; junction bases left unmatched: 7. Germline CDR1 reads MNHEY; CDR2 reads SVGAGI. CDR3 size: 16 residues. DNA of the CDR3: TGTGCCAGCAGTTACCTCCGACAGGGGGTCCCCTACGAGCAGTACTTC. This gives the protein CASSYLRQGVPYEQYF.

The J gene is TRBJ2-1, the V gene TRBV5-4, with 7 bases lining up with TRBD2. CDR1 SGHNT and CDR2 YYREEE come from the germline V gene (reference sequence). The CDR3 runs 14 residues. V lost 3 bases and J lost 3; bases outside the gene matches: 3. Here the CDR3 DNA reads TGTGCCAGCAGCTCCCGGGACTACTACAATGAGCAGTTCTTC. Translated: CASSSRDYYNEQFF.

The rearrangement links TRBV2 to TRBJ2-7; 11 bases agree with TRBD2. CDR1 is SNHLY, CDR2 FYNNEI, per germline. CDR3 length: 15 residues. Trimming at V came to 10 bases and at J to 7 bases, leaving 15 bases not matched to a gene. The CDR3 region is CATQGASGRSREQYF. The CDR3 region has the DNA TGTGCCACACAGGGAGCTAGCGGGAGGTCAAGAGAGCAGTACTTC. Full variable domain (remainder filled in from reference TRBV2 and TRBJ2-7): EPEVTQTPSHQVTQMGQEVILRCVPISNHLYFYWYRQILGQKVEFLVSFYNNEISEKSEIFDDQFSVERPDGSNFTLKIRSTKLEDSAMYFCATQGASGRSREQYFGPGTRLTVT.

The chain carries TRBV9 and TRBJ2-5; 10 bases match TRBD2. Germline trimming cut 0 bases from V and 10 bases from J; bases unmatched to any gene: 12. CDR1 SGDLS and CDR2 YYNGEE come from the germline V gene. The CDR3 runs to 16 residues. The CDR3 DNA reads TGTGCCAGCAGCGTAGGAGGGCTAGCGGGGGCCCTGGACCAGTACTTC. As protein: CASSVGGLAGALDQYF.

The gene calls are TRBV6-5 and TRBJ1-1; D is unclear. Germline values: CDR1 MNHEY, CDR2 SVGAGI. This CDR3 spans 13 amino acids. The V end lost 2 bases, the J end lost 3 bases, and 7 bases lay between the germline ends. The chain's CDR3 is CASSYGEDTEAFF. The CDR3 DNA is TGTGCCAGCAGTTACGGGGAGGACACTGAAGCTTTCTTT.

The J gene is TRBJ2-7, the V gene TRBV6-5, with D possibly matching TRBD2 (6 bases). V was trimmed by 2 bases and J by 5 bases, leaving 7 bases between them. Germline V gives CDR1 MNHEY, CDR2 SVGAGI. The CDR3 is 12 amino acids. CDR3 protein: CASSYTSHEQYF. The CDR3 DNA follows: TGTGCCAGCAGTTACACTAGCCACGAGCAGTACTTC.

The CDR3 DNA follows: TGTGCCAGCAGCTTAACAACAACTACTAACTATGGCTACACCTTC. Amino acids: CASSLTTTTNYGYTF. The chain joins TRBV7-9 to TRBJ1-2; D remains unclear. Germline-derived CDR1 and CDR2 are SEHNR and FQNEAQ (reference sequence). V dropped 2 bases and J dropped 0 bases, with 10 bases sitting between them. CDR3 length: 15 amino acids.

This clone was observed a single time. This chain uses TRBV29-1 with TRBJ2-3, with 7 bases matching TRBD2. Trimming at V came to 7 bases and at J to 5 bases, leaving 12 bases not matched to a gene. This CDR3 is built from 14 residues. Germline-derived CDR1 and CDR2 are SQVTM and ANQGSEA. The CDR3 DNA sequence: TGCAGCGCCCGGGACGGGGACTACTTAGATACGCAGTATTTT. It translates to CSARDGDYLDTQYF.

CDR3 protein: CASSLASGTGELFF. Here the CDR3 DNA reads TGTGCCAGCAGCTTAGCTAGCGGGACCGGGGAGCTGTTTTTT. J is TRBJ2-2 and V is TRBV7-3, with 8 bases aligning to TRBD2. J was trimmed by 5 bases and V by 2 bases; bases with no gene match: 1. CDR3 length: 14 amino acids. Per the germline V gene, CDR1 is SGHTA and CDR2 is FQGTGA.

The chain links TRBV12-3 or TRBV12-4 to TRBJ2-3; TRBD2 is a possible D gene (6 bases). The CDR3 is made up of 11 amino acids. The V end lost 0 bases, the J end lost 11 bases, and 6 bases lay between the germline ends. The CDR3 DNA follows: TGTGCCAGCAGTTTAGCGGGGGGGCAGTATTTT. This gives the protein CASSLAGGQYF.

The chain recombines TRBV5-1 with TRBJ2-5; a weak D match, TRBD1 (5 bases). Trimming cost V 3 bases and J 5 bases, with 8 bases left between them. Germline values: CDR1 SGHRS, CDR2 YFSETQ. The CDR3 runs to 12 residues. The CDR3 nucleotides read TGCGCCAGCAGCTCCAGGGTCGAGACCCAGTACTTC. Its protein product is CASSSRVETQYF.

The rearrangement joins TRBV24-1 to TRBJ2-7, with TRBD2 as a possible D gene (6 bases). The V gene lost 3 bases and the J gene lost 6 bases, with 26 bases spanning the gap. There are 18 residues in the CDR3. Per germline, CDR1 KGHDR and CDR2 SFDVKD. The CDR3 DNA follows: TGTGCCACCAGTGATCCCCCCGACAGCTTCGTGGTGGGAGGCGAGCAGTACTTC. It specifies CATSDPPDSFVVGGEQYF.

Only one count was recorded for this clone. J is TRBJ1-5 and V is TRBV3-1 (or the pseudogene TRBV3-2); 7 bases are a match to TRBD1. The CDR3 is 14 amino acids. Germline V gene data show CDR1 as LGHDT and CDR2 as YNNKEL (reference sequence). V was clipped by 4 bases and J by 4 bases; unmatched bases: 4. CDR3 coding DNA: TGTGCCAGCAGCCTGGGGACAGTTAATCAGCCCCAGCATTTT. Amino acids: CASSLGTVNQPQHF.

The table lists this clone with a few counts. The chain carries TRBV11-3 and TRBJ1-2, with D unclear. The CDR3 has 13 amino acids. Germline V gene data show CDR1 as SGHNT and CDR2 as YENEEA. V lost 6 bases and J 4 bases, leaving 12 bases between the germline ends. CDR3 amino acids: CASSSLATYGYTF. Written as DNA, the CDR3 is TGTGCCAGCAGTTCGCTGGCCACCTATGGCTACACCTTC.

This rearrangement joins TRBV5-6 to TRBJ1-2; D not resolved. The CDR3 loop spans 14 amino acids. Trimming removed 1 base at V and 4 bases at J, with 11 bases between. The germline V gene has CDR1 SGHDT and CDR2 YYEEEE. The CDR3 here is CASSLLTEGYGYTF. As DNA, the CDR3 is TGTGCCAGCAGCTTGTTGACGGAGGGCTATGGCTACACCTTC.

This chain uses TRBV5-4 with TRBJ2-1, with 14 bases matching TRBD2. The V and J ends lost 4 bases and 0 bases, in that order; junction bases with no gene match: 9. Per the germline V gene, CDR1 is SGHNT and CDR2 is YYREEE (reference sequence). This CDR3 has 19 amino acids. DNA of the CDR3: TGTGCCAGCAGCATGCCCGGGACTAGCGGGAGCGGCTCCTACAATGAGCAGTTCTTC. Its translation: CASSMPGTSGSGSYNEQFF. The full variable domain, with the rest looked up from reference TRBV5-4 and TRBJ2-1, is ETGVTQSPTHLIKTRGQQVTLRCSSQSGHNTVSWYQQALGQGPQFIFQYYREEENGRGNFPPRFSGLQFPNYSSELNVNALELDDSALYLCASSMPGTSGSGSYNEQFFGPGTRLTVL.

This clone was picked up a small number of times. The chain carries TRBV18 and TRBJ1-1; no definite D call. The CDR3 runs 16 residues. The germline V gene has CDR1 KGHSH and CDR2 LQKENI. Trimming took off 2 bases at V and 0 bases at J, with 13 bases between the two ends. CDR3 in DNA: TGTGCCAGCTCACCAATAGGATCAGACATGAACACTGAAGCTTTCTTT. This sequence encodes CASSPIGSDMNTEAFF. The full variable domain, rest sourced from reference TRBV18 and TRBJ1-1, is NAGVMQNPRHLVRRRGQEARLRCSPMKGHSHVYWYRQLPEEGLKFMVYLQKENIIDESGMPKERFSAEFPKEGPSILRIQQVVRGDSAAYFCASSPIGSDMNTEAFFGQGTRLTVV.

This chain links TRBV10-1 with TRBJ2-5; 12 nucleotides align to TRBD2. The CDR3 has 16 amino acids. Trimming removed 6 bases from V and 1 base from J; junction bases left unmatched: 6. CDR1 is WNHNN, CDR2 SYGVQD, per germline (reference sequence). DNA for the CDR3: TGCGCCAGCAGCGCCGGACTAGCGGGGACCCAAGAGACCCAGTACTTC. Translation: CASSAGLAGTQETQYF.

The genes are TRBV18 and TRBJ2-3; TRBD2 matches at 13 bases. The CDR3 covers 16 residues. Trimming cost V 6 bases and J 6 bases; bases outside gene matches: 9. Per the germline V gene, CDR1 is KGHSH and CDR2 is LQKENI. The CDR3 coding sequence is TGTGCCAGCTCCCGTACTAGCGGGGGGGCCGGGGATACGCAGTATTTT. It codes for CASSRTSGGAGDTQYF.

CDR3 DNA: TGTGCCAGCAGTTTACCCCAGGGCTATAATAATGAAAAACTGTTTTTT. This translates into CASSLPQGYNNEKLFF. The genes are TRBV25-1 and TRBJ1-4, with a possible D match to TRBD1 (5 bases). Germline V gene lookup returns CDR1 MGHDK and CDR2 SYGVNS. The V and J ends lost 5 bases and 4 bases respectively, with 17 bases between them. This CDR3 is 16 amino acids long.

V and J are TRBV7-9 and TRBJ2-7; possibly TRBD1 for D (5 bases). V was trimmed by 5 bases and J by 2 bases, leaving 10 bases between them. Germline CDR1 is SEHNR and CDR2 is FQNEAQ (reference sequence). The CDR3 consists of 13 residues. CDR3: CASSQGPTYEQYF. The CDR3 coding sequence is TGTGCCAGCAGCCAGGGCCCCACCTACGAGCAGTACTTC. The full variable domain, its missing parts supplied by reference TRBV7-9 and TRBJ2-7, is DTGVSQNPRHKITKRGQNVTFRCDPISEHNRLYWYRQTLGQGPEFLTYFQNEAQLEKSRLLSDRFSAERPKGSFSTLEIQRTEQGDSAMYLCASSQGPTYEQYFGPGTRLTVT.

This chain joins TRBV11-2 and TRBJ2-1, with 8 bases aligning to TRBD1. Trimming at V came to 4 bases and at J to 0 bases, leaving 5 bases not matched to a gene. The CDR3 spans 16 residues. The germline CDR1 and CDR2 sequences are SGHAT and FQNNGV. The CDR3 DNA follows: TGTGCCAGCAGCTCTAACAGGGGGAGCTCCTACAATGAGCAGTTCTTC. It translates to CASSSNRGSSYNEQFF.

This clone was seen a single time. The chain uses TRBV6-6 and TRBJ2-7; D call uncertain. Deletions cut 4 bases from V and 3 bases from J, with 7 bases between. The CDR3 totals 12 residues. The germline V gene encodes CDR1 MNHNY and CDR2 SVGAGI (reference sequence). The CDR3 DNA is TGTGCCAGCAGTTCGGTACGCTACGAGCAGTACTTC. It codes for CASSSVRYEQYF.

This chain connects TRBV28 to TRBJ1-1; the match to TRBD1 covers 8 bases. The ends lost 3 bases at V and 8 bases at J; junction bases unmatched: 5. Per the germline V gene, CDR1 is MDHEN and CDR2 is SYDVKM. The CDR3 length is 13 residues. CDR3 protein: CASSFPGQGEAFF. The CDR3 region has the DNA TGTGCCAGCAGTTTCCCCGGACAGGGAGAAGCTTTCTTT.

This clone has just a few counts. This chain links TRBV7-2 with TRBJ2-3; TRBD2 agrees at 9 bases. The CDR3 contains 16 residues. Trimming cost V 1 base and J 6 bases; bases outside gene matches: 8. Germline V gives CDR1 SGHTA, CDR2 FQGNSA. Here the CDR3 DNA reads TGTGCCAGCAGCTTAGTACTAGCGGGTGGATCTGATACGCAGTATTTT. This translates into CASSLVLAGGSDTQYF.

The CDR3 loop is CASSQVRGGSYNEQFF. As DNA, the CDR3 is TGTGCCAGCAGCCAAGTTCGGGGGGGCTCCTACAATGAGCAGTTCTTC. The chain recombines TRBV4-2 with TRBJ2-1; 8 nucleotides align to TRBD2. CDR3 size: 16 residues. Germline-derived CDR1 and CDR2 are LGHNA and YNFKEQ. V shed 1 base and J 0 bases; nucleotides not matched to a gene: 2.